The rows below give T cell receptor beta chains drawn from one sample of a study of blood T cell repertoires in COVID-19. The method was immunoSEQ multiplex PCR; TCRdb's version includes in-frame clones alone and lacks a portion of them. Of about 470,000 clones in the sample, about nine tenths were seen once. Specimen: PBMCs or T cells enriched from blood (not recorded which). The receptors derive from a woman between 18 and 30 years old who had recovered from COVID-19. The CDR3 runs from the conserved cysteine through the conserved F or W. A D gene is named only where the DNA matches it firmly. Clone sizes are given selectively: once, few, many, or a class where the clone is expanded.

>TRBV20-1|-|TRBJ1-1|-
TGCAGTGCTAGGAGGAACACTGAAGCTTTCTTT
CSARRNTEAFF
>TRBV11-2|TRBD1|TRBJ1-1|-
TGTGCCAGCAGCTCGGGGACAGGGCGTAGAGCTTTCTTT
CASSSGTGRRAFF
>TRBV5-1|-|TRBJ2-7|-
TGCGCCAGCAGGTCCGGGACTCCTACCTACGAGCAGTACTTC
CASRSGTPTYEQYF
>TRBV19|TRBD1|TRBJ2-1|-
TGTGCCAGTACACAGGGGGCTGGGTCAAATGAGCAGTTCTTC
CASTQGAGSNEQFF
>TRBV5-1|-|TRBJ1-2|-
TGCGCCAGCAGCTTCCGAGACAGACTTTATGGCTACACCTTC
CASSFRDRLYGYTF
>TRBV5-1|TRBD1|TRBJ1-1|once
TGCGCCAGCAGCTTGGTAGGGCAGGGGGCTGGGGCTGGAACTGAAGCTTTCTTT
CASSLVGQGAGAGTEAFF
>TRBV13|TRBD1|TRBJ2-7|few
TGTGCCAGCAGCTCGAACAGGGGATCGTACGAGCAGTACTTC
CASSSNRGSYEQYF
>TRBV12-5|-|TRBJ2-2|-
TGTGCTAGTGGTCCCTCAGGCGGGGAGCTGTTTTTT
CASGPSGGELFF
>TRBV4-1|-|TRBJ2-6|-
TGCGCCAGCAGCCAAGATCAGTTTTCGCAGGCCCTGATCCTCTCTGGGGCCAACGTCCTGACTTTC
CASSQDQFSQALILSGANVLTF
>TRBV4-1|TRBD2|TRBJ2-5|-
TGCGCCAGCAGCCAAAGCTCCTTCGCGGGGGGGCGAGAGACCCAGTACTTC
CASSQSSFAGGRETQYF